This TCR beta chain was recovered during a study of blood T cell repertoires in COVID-19. At the level of the study: Specimens from acute and convalescent COVID-19 originated in the United States, Italy and Spain. PBMCs, B-cell-depleted T cells, or T cells were the source of the cDNA or gDNA that made up the material.

Germline values: CDR1 MNHEY, CDR2 SMNVEV (reference sequence). The ends lost 2 bases at V and 3 bases at J; junction bases unmatched: 3. The CDR3 consists of 15 residues. Original processing methods: Scientists estimated how many nucleated cells there were by amplifying reference gene primers. Method: immunoSEQ multiplex PCR; TCRdb's copy keeps in-frame clones and lacks some. That table furnishes V, J and clone size, whereas the DNA furnished D and trimming. Seen here are about 20,000 clones, 70% to 90% observed once, and the top ten hold 11%. The receptor comes from a human donor in a cohort sampled during active COVID-19. The source material was peripheral blood. The rearrangement joins TRBV27 to TRBJ2-1, with 8 bases lining up with TRBD1. CDR3 amino acids: CASSLGTGSYNEQFF. CDR3 nucleotides: TGTGCCAGCAGTTTAGGGACAGGAAGCTACAATGAGCAGTTCTTC.